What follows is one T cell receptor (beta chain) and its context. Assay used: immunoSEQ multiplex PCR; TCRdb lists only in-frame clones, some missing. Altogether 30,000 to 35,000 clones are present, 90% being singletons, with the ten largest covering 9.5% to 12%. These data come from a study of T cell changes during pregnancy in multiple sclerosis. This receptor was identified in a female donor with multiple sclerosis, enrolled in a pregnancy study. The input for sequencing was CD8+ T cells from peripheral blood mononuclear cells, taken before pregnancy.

The CDR3, as DNA: TGCGCCAGCACCCGACTAGCGGGAGAGGGCCGTGATGTCTCCTACAATGAGCAGTTCTTC. It encodes CASTRLAGEGRDVSYNEQFF. This chain joins TRBV5-1 and TRBJ2-1; 12 bases agree with TRBD2. Losses at the gene ends were 6 bases for V and 0 bases for J; bases not matched to a gene: 16. CDR1 and CDR2 from the germline V gene are SGHRS and YFSETQ. This CDR3 spans 20 amino acids.